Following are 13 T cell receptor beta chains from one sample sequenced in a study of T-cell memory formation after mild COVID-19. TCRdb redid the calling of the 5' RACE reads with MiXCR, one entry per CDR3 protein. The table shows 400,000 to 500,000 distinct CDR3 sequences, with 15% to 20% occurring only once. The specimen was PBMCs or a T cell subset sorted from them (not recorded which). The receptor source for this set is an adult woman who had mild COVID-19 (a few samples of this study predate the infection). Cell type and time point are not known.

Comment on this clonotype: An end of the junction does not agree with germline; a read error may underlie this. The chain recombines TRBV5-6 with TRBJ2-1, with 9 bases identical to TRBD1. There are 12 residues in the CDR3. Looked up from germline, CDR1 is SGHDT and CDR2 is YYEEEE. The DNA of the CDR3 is TGTGCCAGCAGCTTGGGGGACAGGGCCTGGGACTTC. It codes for CASSLGDRAWDF.

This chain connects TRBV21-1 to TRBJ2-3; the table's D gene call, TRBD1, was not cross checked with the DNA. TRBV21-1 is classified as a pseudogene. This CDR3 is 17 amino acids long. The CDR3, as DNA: TGTGCCAGCAGCAAAGGGAAAACAGGGTGGGACACAGATACGCAGTATTTT. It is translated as CASSKGKTGWDTDTQYF.

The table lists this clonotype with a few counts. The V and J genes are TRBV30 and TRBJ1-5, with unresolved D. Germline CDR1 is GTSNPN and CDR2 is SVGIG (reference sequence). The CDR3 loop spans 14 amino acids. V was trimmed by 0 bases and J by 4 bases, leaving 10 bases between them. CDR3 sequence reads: CAWSVGSGNQPQHF. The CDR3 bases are TGTGCCTGGAGTGTGGGGTCGGGAAATCAGCCCCAGCATTTT.

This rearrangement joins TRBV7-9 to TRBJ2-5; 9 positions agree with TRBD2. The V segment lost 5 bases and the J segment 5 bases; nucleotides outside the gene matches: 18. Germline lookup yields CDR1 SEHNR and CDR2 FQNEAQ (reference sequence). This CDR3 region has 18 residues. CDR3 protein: CASSPAMSGGRAAETQYF. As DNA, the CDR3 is TGTGCCAGCAGCCCAGCAATGAGTGGCGGGAGGGCCGCGGAGACCCAGTACTTC. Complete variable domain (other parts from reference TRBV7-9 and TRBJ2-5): DTGVSQNPRHKITKRGQNVTFRCDPISEHNRLYWYRQTLGQGPEFLTYFQNEAQLEKSRLLSDRFSAERPKGSFSTLEIQRTEQGDSAMYLCASSPAMSGGRAAETQYFGPGTRLLVL.

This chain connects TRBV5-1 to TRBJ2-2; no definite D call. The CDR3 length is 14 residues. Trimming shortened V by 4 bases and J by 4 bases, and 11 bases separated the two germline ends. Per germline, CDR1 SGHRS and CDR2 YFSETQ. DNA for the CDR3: TGCGCCAGCAGCCTTAAACAAGTCACCGGGGAGCTGTTTTTT. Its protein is CASSLKQVTGELFF.

The CDR3 protein is CASSETYGDVGELFF. CDR3 bases: TGTGCCAGCAGTGAGACTTACGGGGACGTCGGGGAGCTGTTTTTT. The chain combines TRBV6-1 with TRBJ2-2; D possibly uses TRBD1 or TRBD2 (5 bases each). Germline CDR1 MNHNS, CDR2 SASEGT. This CDR3 has 15 amino acids. The V gene lost 3 bases and the J gene lost 7 bases, with 15 bases spanning the gap.

This chain's CDR3 is CASSPRLAGGRTGELFF. Here the CDR3 DNA reads TGTGCCAGCAGCCCCAGACTAGCGGGGGGAAGGACCGGGGAGCTGTTTTTT. The genes are TRBV7-2 and TRBJ2-2; TRBD2 matches at 13 bases. Germline CDR1 is SGHTA and CDR2 is FQGNSA. This CDR3 spans 17 amino acids. V was clipped by 5 bases and J by 5 bases; unmatched bases: 8.

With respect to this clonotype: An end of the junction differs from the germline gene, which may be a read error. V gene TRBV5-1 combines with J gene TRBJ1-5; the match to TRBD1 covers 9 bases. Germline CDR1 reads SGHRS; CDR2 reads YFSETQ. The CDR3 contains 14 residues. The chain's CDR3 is CASSLTGGDQPQHF. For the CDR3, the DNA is TGTGCCAGCAGTCTAACAGGGGGCGATCAGCCCCAGCATTTT.

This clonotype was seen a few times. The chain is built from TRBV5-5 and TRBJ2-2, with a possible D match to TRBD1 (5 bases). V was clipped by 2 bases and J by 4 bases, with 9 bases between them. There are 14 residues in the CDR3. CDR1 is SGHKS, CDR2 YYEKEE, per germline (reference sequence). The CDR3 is CASSFSDSTGELFF. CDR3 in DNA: TGTGCCAGCAGCTTTAGTGACAGCACCGGGGAGCTGTTTTTT.

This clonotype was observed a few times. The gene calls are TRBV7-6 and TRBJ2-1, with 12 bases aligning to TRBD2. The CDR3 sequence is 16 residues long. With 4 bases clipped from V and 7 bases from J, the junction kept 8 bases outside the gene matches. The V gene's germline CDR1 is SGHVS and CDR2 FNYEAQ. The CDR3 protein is CASSSLAGGIVNEQFF. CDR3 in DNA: TGTGCCAGCAGCTCGCTAGCGGGAGGGATAGTGAATGAGCAGTTCTTC.

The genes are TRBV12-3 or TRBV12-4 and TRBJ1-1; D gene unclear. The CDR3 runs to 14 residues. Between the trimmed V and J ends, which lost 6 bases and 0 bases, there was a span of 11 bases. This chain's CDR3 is CASRSVGMNTEAFF. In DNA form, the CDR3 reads TGTGCCAGCAGGTCTGTTGGGATGAACACTGAAGCTTTCTTT.

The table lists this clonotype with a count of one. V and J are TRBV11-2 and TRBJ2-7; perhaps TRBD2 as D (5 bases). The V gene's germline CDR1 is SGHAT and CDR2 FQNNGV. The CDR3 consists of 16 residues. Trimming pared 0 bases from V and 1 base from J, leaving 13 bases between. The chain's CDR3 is CASSLEDGEWSYEQYF. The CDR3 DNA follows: TGTGCCAGCAGCTTAGAGGATGGGGAGTGGTCCTACGAGCAGTACTTC.

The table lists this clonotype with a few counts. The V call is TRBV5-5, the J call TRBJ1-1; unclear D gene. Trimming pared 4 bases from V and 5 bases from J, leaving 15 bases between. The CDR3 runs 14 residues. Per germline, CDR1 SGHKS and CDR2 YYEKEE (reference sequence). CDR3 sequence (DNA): TGTGCCAGCAGCCCCCCCTTCGGGGAGACTGAAGCTTTCTTT. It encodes CASSPPFGETEAFF.